This is a list of T cell receptor beta chains from one sample in a study of CD8+ T cells in alopecia areata. Some clones are missing from TCRdb's copy, which holds only in-frame ones; the method was immunoSEQ multiplex PCR. The table has over 95,000 clones, roughly 56% seen once. The sequences come from CD4+ T cells sorted from blood, collected at week 24, from a patient treated with tofacitinib. The receptors derive from a human donor with alopecia areata. CDR3s include the opening cysteine and the closing phenylalanine or tryptophan. D genes are given only for firm matches. A clone size is listed for some rows: how often the clone was seen (once, few, many), or a class if it is expanded.

j_call clone_size d_call v_call cdr3_nt cdr3_aa
TRBJ2-3 - TRBD2 TRBV7-2 TGTGCCAGCAGCGAGACTAGCGGTTCATATACGCAGTATTTT CASSETSGSYTQYF
TRBJ2-5 - - TRBV11-3 TGTGCCAGCAGCCTAGCCCGCTCCCAGACCTTCCAAGAGACCCAGTACTTC CASSLARSQTFQETQYF
TRBJ1-1 - - TRBV30 TGTGCCTGGACTGGGGCCGGTAACACTGAAGCTTTCTTT CAWTGAGNTEAFF
TRBJ2-7 - - TRBV29-1 TGCAGCGTTGGGGGGGGACAGGCTGCCTACGAGCAGTACTTC CSVGGGQAAYEQYF
TRBJ2-3 - - TRBV29-1 TGCAGCGTTTCAGACACCTTCGGAGTGGATACGCAGTATTTT CSVSDTFGVDTQYF
TRBJ2-5 once TRBD2 TRBV5-1 TGCGCCACCCGTAGCGGGACTAGCGGCGCGGAGACCCAGTACTTC CATRSGTSGAETQYF
TRBJ1-6 - TRBD1 TRBV6-5 TGTGCCAGCAGTTACTCAGAACAGGGGGGCGATTCACCCCTCCACTTT CASSYSEQGGDSPLHF
TRBJ2-1 - TRBD2 TRBV10-3 TGTGCCATCAGTGAGTCGTGGGCTAGCGGGGGCCCGGGGAATGAGCAGTTCTTC CAISESWASGGPGNEQFF
TRBJ2-7 - TRBD2 TRBV7-9 TGTGCCAGCAGCTCGGGACTAGCGGGGGGACGGCAGTACTTC CASSSGLAGGRQYF
TRBJ1-1 - - TRBV18 TGTGCCAGCTCAACAGAGGGACGGGGAAGCACTGAAGCTTTCTTT CASSTEGRGSTEAFF
TRBJ2-3 - - TRBV30 TGTGCCTGCACACCGACAGGTAACACAGATACGCAGTATTTT CACTPTGNTDTQYF
TRBJ1-2 - - TRBV5-4 TGTGCCAGCAGCCGGACCGATGGCTATGGCTACACCTTC CASSRTDGYGYTF
TRBJ1-5 - - TRBV19 TGTGCCAGTAACACGAGGAGCAATCAGCCCCAGCATTTT CASNTRSNQPQHF
TRBJ1-1 - TRBD1 TRBV5-1 TGCGCCAGCACCCTACTGACAGGGATGAACACTGAAGCTTTCTTT CASTLLTGMNTEAFF
TRBJ2-3 - - TRBV2 TGTGCCAGCAGTGAAGAGAGCACAGATACGCAGTATTTT CASSEESTDTQYF
TRBJ1-4 few - TRBV7-9 TGTGCCAGCAGCTTTGGGTATCCAACTAATGAAAAACTGTTTTTT CASSFGYPTNEKLFF
TRBJ2-2 - - TRBV6-1 TGTGCCAGCAGGACGAACACCGGGGAGCTGTTTTTT CASRTNTGELFF
TRBJ2-5 - TRBD1 TRBV5-1 TGCGCCAGCAGCCGGACCGGGACAGAAAGAGAGACCCAGTACTTC CASSRTGTERETQYF
TRBJ2-2 - - TRBV9 TGTGCCAGCAGCGTAGAGGGGTCCGGGGAGCTGTTTTTT CASSVEGSGELFF
TRBJ2-2 - - TRBV29-1 TGCAGCGCTAAAGGAATTTCGAACACCGGGGAGCTGTTTTTT CSAKGISNTGELFF
TRBJ2-1 - TRBD2 TRBV19 TGTGCCAGTAGTATCGGAGCGGGGGGGAGGAATGAGCAGTTCTTC CASSIGAGGRNEQFF
TRBJ1-2 - TRBD1 TRBV19 TGTGCCAGTAGTATCCCATTGGGACAGGAACCCGCCTATGGCTACACCTTC CASSIPLGQEPAYGYTF
TRBJ1-5 - - TRBV10-2 TGCGCCAGCAGTGAGGGCCGGGATCAGCCCCAGCATTTT CASSEGRDQPQHF
TRBJ1-2 few - TRBV4-3 TGCGCCAGCGGAGATAATGGGGGCGCCTATGGCTACACCTTC CASGDNGGAYGYTF
TRBJ2-7 - - TRBV12-5 TGTGCTAGTGGTTTGGTATCGCGGCCTAAGATAGACGAGCAGTACTTC CASGLVSRPKIDEQYF
TRBJ2-2 - TRBD2 TRBV2 TGTGCCAGCAGGTTGACTAGCCCCAACACCGGGGAGCTGTTTTTT CASRLTSPNTGELFF
TRBJ2-2 - TRBD2 TRBV19 TGTGCCAGTAGTATCAGAGGGCGGGGGGCGCCCGGGGAGCTGTTTTTT CASSIRGRGAPGELFF
TRBJ1-2 - - TRBV7-2 TGTGCCAGCAGCTTGGGCGGCCGGTCAGAGGGTGGCTACACCTTC CASSLGGRSEGGYTF
TRBJ2-5 - TRBD1 TRBV9 TGTGCCAGCAGCTGGGGGACAGCCCAGGGGGAGACCCAGTACTTC CASSWGTAQGETQYF
TRBJ2-1 - TRBD2 TRBV4-1 TGCGCCAGCAGCCGACGGGAGGTTGGGTCCTACAATGAGCAGTTCTTC CASSRREVGSYNEQFF
TRBJ2-4 - - TRBV2 TGTGCCACCTTAGCGGAGGGGGTAGCCAAAAACATTCAGTACTTC CATLAEGVAKNIQYF
TRBJ1-2 - - TRBV15 TGTGCCACCAGCAGAGGGTATGGCTACACCTTC CATSRGYGYTF
TRBJ2-4 - - TRBV2 TGTGCCAGCAGTGAAGTAGGGCACGTAGCCAAAAACATTCAGTACTTC CASSEVGHVAKNIQYF